What follows are 11 T cell receptor beta chains derived from one specimen sequenced in a study of naive and memory T cell subsets. Adult healthy volunteers gave 2.5 ml peripheral blood for whole-blood RNA. Blood and skin TCR RNA was reverse transcribed with alpha and beta constant primers. Each CDR3 protein is one row after TCRdb ran MiXCR on the 5' RACE reads. The table shows approximately 24,000 distinct CDR3 sequences, with approximately 24% occurring only once. The receptor source for this set is a female donor in good health.

The V gene is TRBV27, the J gene TRBJ2-7; either TRBD1 or TRBD2 may fit D (6 bases each). V was pared by 6 bases and J by 6 bases, with 18 bases between. CDR3 length: 14 residues. From germline, CDR1 is MNHEY and CDR2 SMNVEV (reference sequence). For the CDR3, the DNA is TGTGCCAGCAGACCCAGGGGAGGTTCAGTCGAGCAGTACTTC. Translation: CASRPRGGSVEQYF.

J is TRBJ2-1 and V is TRBV11-1; possible D gene TRBD2, 6 bases. Trimming took off 2 bases at V and 7 bases at J, with 24 bases between the two ends. The germline CDR1 and CDR2 sequences are SGHAT and FQDESV (reference sequence). The CDR3 loop spans 18 amino acids. Here the CDR3 reads CASSLTHSGLGGWNEQFF. CDR3 DNA sequence: TGTGCCAGCAGCTTAACCCATTCCGGATTGGGGGGTTGGAATGAGCAGTTCTTC.

This clonotype was observed at least ten times. The chain has TRBV20-1 and TRBJ2-1; TRBD1 matches 8 bases. The V gene's germline CDR1 is DFQATT and CDR2 SNEGSKA (reference sequence). This CDR3 spans 14 amino acids. With 1 base clipped from V and 6 bases from J, the junction kept 5 bases outside the gene matches. The CDR3 sequence is CSARAGQGLNEQFF. The CDR3 nucleotides are TGCAGTGCTAGAGCCGGACAGGGCCTCAATGAGCAGTTCTTC.

By proportion, this clonotype is medium-sized. The CDR3 bases are TGCAGTCCAAGCGGACTAGCGGGGGGGCCGGTCAATGAGCAGTTCTTC. Protein sequence: CSPSGLAGGPVNEQFF. The chain couples TRBV20-1 to TRBJ2-1; 15 nucleotides agree with TRBD2. CDR1 is DFQATT, CDR2 SNEGSKA, per germline (reference sequence). V was pared by 8 bases and J by 6 bases, with 11 bases of the junction left unmatched. This CDR3 has 16 amino acids.

This clonotype ranks as medium-sized. V gene TRBV12-3 or TRBV12-4 combines with J gene TRBJ2-1; unclear D gene. V dropped 8 bases and J dropped 0 bases, with 8 bases sitting between them. The length of the CDR3 is 13 residues. Here the CDR3 DNA reads TGTGCCAGCCGACCGAACTCCTACAATGAGCAGTTCTTC. Protein: CASRPNSYNEQFF.

This clonotype has ten or more counts. The CDR3 region has the DNA TGTGCCAGCAGCTCGCAGGGAGGAGAGACTGAAGCTTTCTTT. Its translation: CASSSQGGETEAFF. This chain connects TRBV12-1 to TRBJ1-1. TRBV12-1 counts as a pseudogene. CDR3 length: 14 residues.

This clonotype counts as medium-sized (0.01 to 0.1%). This chain uses TRBV7-2 with TRBJ1-2; D not resolved. Germline lookup yields CDR1 SGHTA and CDR2 FQGNSA. The CDR3 spans 12 residues. V was cut by 5 bases and J by 8 bases, with 12 bases left in between. CDR3 DNA: TGTGCCAGCAGCGCCCGGACGGGAGGCTACACCTTC. Protein sequence: CASSARTGGYTF.

This clonotype has ten or more counts. The chain carries TRBV6-6 and TRBJ2-3; TRBD2 matches 13 bases. Germline trimming cut 1 base from V and 3 bases from J; bases unmatched to any gene: 4. CDR1 and CDR2 from the germline V gene are MNHNY and SVGAGI (reference sequence). The length of the CDR3 is 17 residues. The CDR3 sequence: CASSYLRLAGGTDTQYF. For the CDR3, the DNA is TGTGCCAGCAGTTACTTACGACTAGCGGGAGGTACAGATACGCAGTATTTT.

This clonotype was counted at least ten times. The chain has TRBV20-1 and TRBJ1-1; D ambiguous. Germline V gene lookup returns CDR1 DFQATT and CDR2 SNEGSKA (reference sequence). V gave up 2 bases and J gave up 1 base, with 11 bases separating them. The CDR3 consists of 14 residues. CDR3 in DNA: TGCAGTGCTAGATCCGAGGCAGGGAACACTGAAGCTTTCTTT. This codes for CSARSEAGNTEAFF.

This clonotype came up a few times. The chain links TRBV2 to TRBJ2-4; perhaps TRBD2 as D (6 bases). Germline V gives CDR1 SNHLY, CDR2 FYNNEI. V was pared by 8 bases and J by 1 base, with 9 bases between. The CDR3 sequence is 13 residues long. The CDR3: CASRESAKNIQYF. The CDR3, as DNA: TGTGCCAGCCGGGAGTCGGCCAAAAACATTCAGTACTTC.

This clonotype was found many times. The chain joins TRBV20-1 to TRBJ2-3; TRBD1 matches at 8 bases. The CDR3 loop spans 15 amino acids. V was clipped by 3 bases and J by 3 bases; unmatched bases: 8. Germline V CDR1 and CDR2: DFQATT, SNEGSKA (reference sequence). The CDR3 coding sequence is TGCAGTGCTAGTTGGGCAGGGGGCAAGACAGATACGCAGTATTTT. Translated, it gives CSASWAGGKTDTQYF.